These T cell receptor beta chains were read from a single sample in a study of blood T cell repertoires in COVID-19. Method: immunoSEQ multiplex PCR; TCRdb's copy keeps in-frame clones and lacks some. Of about 160,000 clones listed, about 90% are singletons. Sequenced input: peripheral blood. The origin of the receptors is a man aged 30-40 years with COVID-19, enrolled during active disease. Each CDR3 is given without its conserved first and last residue. A D gene is named only where the DNA matches it firmly.

v_call cdr3_length d_call cdr3_aa
TRBV6-5 13 - ASSGQSSGYNEQF
TRBV9 14 TRBD1 ASSVGTGTSNQPQH
TRBV6-5 11 - ASSSQGKQPQH
TRBV5-1 17 - ASSYNLRTGTSNTGELF
TRBV7-3 14 TRBD2 ASSLAGGGSYNEQF
TRBV4-2 16 - ASSQDLGTGNINYGYT
TRBV6-5 11 - ASHRVGTYEQY
TRBV6-6 14 TRBD1 ASSIDRGENNSPLH
TRBV4-2 13 - ASSPQGGANTEAF
TRBV6-4 13 TRBD2 ASSTLAGAYNEQF
TRBV12-5 11 TRBD1 ASGWDRAYEQY
TRBV5-1 11 TRBD1 ASSPTGNSGYT
TRBV27 13 TRBD1 ASRGQGEGFRGYT
TRBV2 13 TRBD1 ASTQQGAGNQPQH
TRBV5-1 13 TRBD2 ASIRLAGEGNEQF
TRBV12-5 13 TRBD1 ASGLVQGSTGELF
TRBV7-2 13 TRBD1 ASSQDRGRPGELF
TRBV6-6 14 - ASSRQPSSYNSPLH
TRBV19 15 TRBD1 ASSLRGAGGMNTEAF
TRBV7-2 11 - ASRTQGYTEAF
TRBV28 12 - ASIPTGGNQPQH
TRBV5-1 12 - ASSFEGQGTEAF